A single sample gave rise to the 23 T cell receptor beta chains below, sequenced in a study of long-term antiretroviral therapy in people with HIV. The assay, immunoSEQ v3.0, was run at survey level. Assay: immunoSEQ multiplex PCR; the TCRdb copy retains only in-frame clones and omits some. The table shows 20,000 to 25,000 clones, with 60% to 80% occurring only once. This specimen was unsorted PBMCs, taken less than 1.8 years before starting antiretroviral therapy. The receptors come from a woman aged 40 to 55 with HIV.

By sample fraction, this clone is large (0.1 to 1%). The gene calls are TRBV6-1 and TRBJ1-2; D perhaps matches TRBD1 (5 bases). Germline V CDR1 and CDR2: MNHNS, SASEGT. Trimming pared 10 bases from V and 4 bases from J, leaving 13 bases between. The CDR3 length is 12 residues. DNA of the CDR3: TGTGCCACACGGGACCTTTCCTATGGCTACACCTTC. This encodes CATRDLSYGYTF.

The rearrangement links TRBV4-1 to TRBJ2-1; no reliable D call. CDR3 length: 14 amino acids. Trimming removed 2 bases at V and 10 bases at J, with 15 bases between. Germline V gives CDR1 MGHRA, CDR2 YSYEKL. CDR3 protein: CASSQFTPDIEQFF. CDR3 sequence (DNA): TGCGCCAGCAGCCAATTCACCCCGGATATCGAGCAGTTCTTC.

In nucleotides, the CDR3 is TGTGCCAGCAGCCCCCGAGGACAGGGACCTCCCTATGAGCAGTTCTTC. Amino acids: CASSPRGQGPPYEQFF. The chain combines TRBV9 with TRBJ2-1; 8 nucleotides agree with TRBD1. The germline gives CDR1 SGDLS, CDR2 YYNGEE. Losses at the gene ends were 4 bases for V and 8 bases for J; bases not matched to a gene: 14. The CDR3 is made up of 16 amino acids.

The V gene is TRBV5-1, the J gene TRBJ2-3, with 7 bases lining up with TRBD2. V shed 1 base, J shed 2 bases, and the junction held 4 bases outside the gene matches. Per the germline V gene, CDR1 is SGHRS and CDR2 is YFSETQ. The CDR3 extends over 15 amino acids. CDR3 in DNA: TGCGCCAGCAGCTTGCAGAGCGGGGACACAGATACGCAGTATTTT. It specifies CASSLQSGDTDTQYF.

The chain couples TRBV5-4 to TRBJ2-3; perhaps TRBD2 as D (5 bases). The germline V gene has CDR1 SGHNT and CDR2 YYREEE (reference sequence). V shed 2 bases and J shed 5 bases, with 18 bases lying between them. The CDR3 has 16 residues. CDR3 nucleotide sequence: TGTGCCAGCAGCTTCGAGGACTTAACGAGAGGAGATACGCAGTATTTT. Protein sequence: CASSFEDLTRGDTQYF.

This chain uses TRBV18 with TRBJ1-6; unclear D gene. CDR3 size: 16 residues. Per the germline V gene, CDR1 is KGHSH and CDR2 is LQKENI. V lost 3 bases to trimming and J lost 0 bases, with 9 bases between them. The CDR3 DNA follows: TGTGCCAGCTCACCCACCCCTAGCTCCTATAATTCACCCCTCCACTTT. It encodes CASSPTPSSYNSPLHF.

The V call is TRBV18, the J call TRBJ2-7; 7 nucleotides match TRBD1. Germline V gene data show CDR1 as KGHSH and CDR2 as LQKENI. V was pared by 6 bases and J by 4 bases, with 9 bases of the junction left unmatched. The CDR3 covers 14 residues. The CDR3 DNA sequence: TGTGCCAGCTCTGTGACACAGGGGTCTTACGAGCAGTACTTC. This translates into CASSVTQGSYEQYF. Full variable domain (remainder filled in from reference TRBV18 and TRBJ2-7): NAGVMQNPRHLVRRRGQEARLRCSPMKGHSHVYWYRQLPEEGLKFMVYLQKENIIDESGMPKERFSAEFPKEGPSILRIQQVVRGDSAAYFCASSVTQGSYEQYFGPGTRLTVT.

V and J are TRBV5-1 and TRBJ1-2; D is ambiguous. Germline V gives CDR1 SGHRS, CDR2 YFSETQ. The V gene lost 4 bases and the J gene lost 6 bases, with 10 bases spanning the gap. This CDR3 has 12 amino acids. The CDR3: CASSPDNNGYTF. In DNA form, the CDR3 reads TGCGCCAGCAGCCCTGACAATAATGGCTACACCTTC.

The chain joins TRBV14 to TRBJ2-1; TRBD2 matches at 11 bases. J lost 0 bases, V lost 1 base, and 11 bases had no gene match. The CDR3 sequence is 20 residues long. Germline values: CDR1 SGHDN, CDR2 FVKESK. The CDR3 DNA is TGTGCCAGCAGCCAAGTCGGGACTAGCGGTCACATAAGCTCCTACAATGAGCAGTTCTTC. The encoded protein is CASSQVGTSGHISSYNEQFF.

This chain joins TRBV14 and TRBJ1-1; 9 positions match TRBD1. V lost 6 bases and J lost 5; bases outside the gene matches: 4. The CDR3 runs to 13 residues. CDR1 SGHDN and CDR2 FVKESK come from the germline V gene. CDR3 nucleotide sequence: TGTGCCAGCAGGCTGACAGGGGGGACTGAAGCTTTCTTT. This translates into CASRLTGGTEAFF.

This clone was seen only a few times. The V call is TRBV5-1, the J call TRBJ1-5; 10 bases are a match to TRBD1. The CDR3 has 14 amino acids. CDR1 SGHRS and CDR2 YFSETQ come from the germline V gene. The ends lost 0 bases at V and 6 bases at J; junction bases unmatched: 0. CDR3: CASSLGTGGQPQHF. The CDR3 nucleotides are TGCGCCAGCAGCTTGGGGACAGGGGGTCAGCCCCAGCATTTT.

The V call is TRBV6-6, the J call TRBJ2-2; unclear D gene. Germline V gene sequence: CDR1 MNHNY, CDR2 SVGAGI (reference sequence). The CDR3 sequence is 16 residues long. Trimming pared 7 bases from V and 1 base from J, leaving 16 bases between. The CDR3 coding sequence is TGTGCCAGCAATGACTTTCACACGATGAACACCGGGGAGCTGTTTTTT. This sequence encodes CASNDFHTMNTGELFF.

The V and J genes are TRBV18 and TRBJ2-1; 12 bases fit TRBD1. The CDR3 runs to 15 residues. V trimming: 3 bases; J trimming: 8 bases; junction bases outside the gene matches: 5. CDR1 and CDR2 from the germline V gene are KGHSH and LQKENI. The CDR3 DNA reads TGTGCCAGCTCACCGGGGACAGGGGGCTGGGATGAGCAGTTCTTC. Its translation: CASSPGTGGWDEQFF. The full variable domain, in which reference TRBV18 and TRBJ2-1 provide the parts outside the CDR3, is NAGVMQNPRHLVRRRGQEARLRCSPMKGHSHVYWYRQLPEEGLKFMVYLQKENIIDESGMPKERFSAEFPKEGPSILRIQQVVRGDSAAYFCASSPGTGGWDEQFFGPGTRLTVL.

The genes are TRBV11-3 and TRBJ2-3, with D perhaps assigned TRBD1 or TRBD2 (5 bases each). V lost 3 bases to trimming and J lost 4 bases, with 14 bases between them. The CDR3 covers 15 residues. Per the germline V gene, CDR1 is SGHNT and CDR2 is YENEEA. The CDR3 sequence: CASSLGTQAADTQYF. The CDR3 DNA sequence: TGTGCCAGCAGCTTGGGGACCCAGGCGGCAGATACGCAGTATTTT.

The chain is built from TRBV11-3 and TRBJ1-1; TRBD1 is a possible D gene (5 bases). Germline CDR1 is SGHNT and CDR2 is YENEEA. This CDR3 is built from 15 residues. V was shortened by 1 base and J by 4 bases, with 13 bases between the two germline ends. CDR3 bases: TGTGCCAGCAGCTTAGTCCGGGGAGGGACCACTGAAGCTTTCTTT. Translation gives CASSLVRGGTTEAFF. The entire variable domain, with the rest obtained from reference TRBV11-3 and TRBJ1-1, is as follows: EAGVVQSPRYKIIEKKQPVAFWCNPISGHNTLYWYLQNLGQGPELLIRYENEEAVDDSQLPKDRFSAERLKGVDSTLKIQPAELGDSAVYLCASSLVRGGTTEAFFGQGTRLTVV.

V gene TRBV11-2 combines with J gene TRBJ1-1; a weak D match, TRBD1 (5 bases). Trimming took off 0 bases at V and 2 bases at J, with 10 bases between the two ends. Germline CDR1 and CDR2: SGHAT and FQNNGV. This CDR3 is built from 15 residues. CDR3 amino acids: CASSLDVQGNTEAFF. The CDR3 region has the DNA TGTGCCAGCAGCTTAGATGTTCAGGGTAACACTGAAGCTTTCTTT.

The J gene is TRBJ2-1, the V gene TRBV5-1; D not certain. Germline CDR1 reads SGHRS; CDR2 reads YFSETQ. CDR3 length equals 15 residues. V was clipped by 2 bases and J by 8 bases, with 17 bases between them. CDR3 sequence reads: CASSLGSRSIDEQFF. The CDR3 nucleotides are TGCGCCAGCAGCTTAGGTTCCCGTAGTATCGATGAGCAGTTCTTC.

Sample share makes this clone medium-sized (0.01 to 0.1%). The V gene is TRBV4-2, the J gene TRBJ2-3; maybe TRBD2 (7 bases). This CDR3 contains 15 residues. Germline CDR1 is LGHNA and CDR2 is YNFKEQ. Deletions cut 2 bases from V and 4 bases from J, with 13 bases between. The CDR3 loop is CASSQSGGAPDTQYF. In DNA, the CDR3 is TGTGCCAGCAGCCAAAGTGGGGGGGCCCCAGATACGCAGTATTTT.

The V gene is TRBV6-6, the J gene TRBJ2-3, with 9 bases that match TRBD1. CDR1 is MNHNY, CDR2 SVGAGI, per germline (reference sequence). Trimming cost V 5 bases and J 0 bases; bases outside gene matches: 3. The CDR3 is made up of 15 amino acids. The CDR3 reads CASSRQGGSTDTQYF. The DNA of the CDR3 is TGTGCCAGCAGTAGACAGGGGGGTAGCACAGATACGCAGTATTTT.

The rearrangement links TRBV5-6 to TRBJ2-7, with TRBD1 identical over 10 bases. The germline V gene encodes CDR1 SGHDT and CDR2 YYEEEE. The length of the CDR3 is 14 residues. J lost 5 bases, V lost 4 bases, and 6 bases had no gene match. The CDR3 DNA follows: TGTGCCAGCAGCCCGGGACAGGGGAGGGACGAGCAGTACTTC. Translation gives CASSPGQGRDEQYF.

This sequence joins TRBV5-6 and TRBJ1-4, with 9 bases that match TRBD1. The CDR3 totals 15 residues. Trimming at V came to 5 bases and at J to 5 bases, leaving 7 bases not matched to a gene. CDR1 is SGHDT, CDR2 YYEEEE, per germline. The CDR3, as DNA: TGTGCCAGCAGTTCGCCGGGACAGGGAAATGAAAAACTGTTTTTT. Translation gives CASSSPGQGNEKLFF.

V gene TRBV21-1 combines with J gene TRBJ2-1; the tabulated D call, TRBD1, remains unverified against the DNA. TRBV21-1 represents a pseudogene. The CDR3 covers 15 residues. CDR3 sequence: CASSTTGTGDNEQFF. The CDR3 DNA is TGTGCCAGCAGCACAACCGGGACAGGGGACAATGAGCAGTTCTTC.

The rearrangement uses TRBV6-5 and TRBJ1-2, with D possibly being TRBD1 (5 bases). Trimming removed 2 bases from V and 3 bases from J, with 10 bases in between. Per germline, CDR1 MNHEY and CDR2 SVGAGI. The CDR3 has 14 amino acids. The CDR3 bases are TGTGCCAGCAGTTACAGCGGGGGAGACTATGGCTACACCTTC. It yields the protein CASSYSGGDYGYTF.